This T cell receptor beta chain derives from a study of blood T cells in healthy people across ages (dated by TCRdb to between 2014 and 2016). Notes on the research overall: In model experiments, roughly one uniquely barcoded TCR beta cDNA molecule per two T cells was captured by template switching. To track age-related changes in TCR beta repertoire diversity, the study relied on deep sequencing normalized with unique cDNA molecular identifiers. Donors were grouped into four age groups: young (average approximately 15 years), middle-aged (around 39), aged (over 55) and long-lived (just over 80). To avoid experimental bias, donors of different ages were randomly spread across the sequencing lanes. Using the same blood draw, the study looked at two additional independent replicas of 1 million unique cDNA reads for two donors, one aged 18 to 29 and the other aged 80 or older. Paper-wide results and their limitations: As age increased, observed TCR beta diversity per million T cells dropped in a roughly linear way, and a significant reduction was already evident by age 40. Compared with the aged group, the long-lived group had more naive CD4+ T cells, fewer expanded clones and increased TCR diversity, suggesting age selection. Conclusive comparison of naive and antigen-experienced compartments was prevented by the profiling of bulk unsorted PBMCs. Because donor CMV infection status was unknown, age-related changes in expanded clonotypes were potentially confounded. Estimates of total diversity based on one million sequenced T cells were regarded as lower bounds and as underestimates. There was a strong correlation between observed TCR beta diversity and the percentage of naive T cells measured by flow cytometry.

Of note for this clonotype: This clone's antigen is unknown. Base-call qualities are not available, and no considerably larger clone is one nucleotide away.

The donors were 40 or so Caucasian individuals from Russia, aged 6 to 90 years, who were systemically healthy. Around 9.8 milliliters of peripheral blood were collected from each donor into EDTA-treated Vacutainer tubes. Ficoll-Paque density-gradient centrifugation was used to isolate PBMCs, with at least 7 million per sample. Trizol reagent was used to extract total RNA from PBMCs, with at least 6 micrograms per sample. Naive CD45RAhigh/CD27high T cell percentages were measured by flow cytometry on a PBMC aliquot from every donor. The junction carries 13 bases between V and J, which are trimmed by 2 bases and 8 bases respectively. CDR1 and CDR2 (SGHVS, FQNEAQ) derive from the germline V gene. The cysteine opens and the phenylalanine closes a CDR3 of 14 amino acids. Only the CDR3 DNA is retained, 42 bases long and in frame from the first base. The library was made by 5' RACE. Sequenced on an Illumina HiSeq 2500. The second PCR ran for about 6 to 12 cycles and used a J-beta primer mix along with a sample-barcoded 5' primer. A template-switch 5' adaptor carrying 12 random nucleotides introduced a unique molecular identifier onto each TCR beta cDNA molecule. At least 2.5 million CDR3-containing paired-end reads were obtained from each sample. First-strand cDNA synthesis was performed from all RNA using the Mint cDNA synthesis kit, with priming by a TRBC-specific oligonucleotide. All cDNA was treated with uracil-DNA glycosylase and then went through a first 18-cycle PCR with the universal primers M1SS and BC2_uni_R. In the source study's methods: Each sample was normalized by randomly selecting 1 million high-quality reads, each carrying a distinct molecular identifier. Instead of being binned into consensus sequences, reads that shared molecular identifiers were thrown out. MiTCR, set to a Q25 quality threshold and the strictest error-elimination algorithm, was used for CDR3 identification, clonotype clustering and error correction. A nonparametric unseen species model with Euler transformation was used to estimate lower-bound total TCR beta diversity. Starting from the raw public reads, TCRdb applied fastp trimming at Q25, assembled clones with MiXCR and retained in-frame beta chains. Records with the same CDR3 protein are collapsed into one entry carrying the most frequent genes and DNA. The V and J calls and clone size are TCRdb's, not the authors'. The sample table records about 1.8 million distinct CDR3 sequences; 40% to 55% of these occur just once. In total, the top ten clones hold over 2% of the sample.

The receptor comes from a woman between 35 and 50 years old in good health. Recombination joined TRBV7-8 with TRBJ2-4, and TRBD1 may be the D gene, going by 7 matching bases. Sample: blood. CDR3 loop: CASSLLTGDYIQYF. The nucleotide sequence is given as TGTGCCAGCAGCTTACTTACAGGGGACTACATTCAGTACTTC.